The 21 T cell receptor beta chains below were found in one sample sequenced in a study of blood T cells in healthy people across ages. The authors ran a second PCR of about 6 to 11 cycles using a sample-barcoded 5' primer and a J-beta primer mix. TCRdb independently ran MiXCR on the 5' RACE reads; one entry per CDR3 protein. The sample shows 1,500,000 or so distinct CDR3 sequences, 59% of them seen only once. What was sequenced was blood. Receptor source: a man aged 18-30 years in good health.

J is TRBJ2-1 and V is TRBV5-6; D ambiguous. The V gene lost 2 bases and the J gene lost 8 bases, with 5 bases spanning the gap. Germline V gives CDR1 SGHDT, CDR2 YYEEEE. This CDR3 contains 11 residues. DNA of the CDR3: TGTGCCAGCAGCTTCGCCGATGAGCAGTTCTTC. This sequence encodes CASSFADEQFF. Together with reference TRBV5-6 and TRBJ2-1, the CDR3 gives the full variable domain: DAGVTQSPTHLIKTRGQQVTLRCSPKSGHDTVSWYQQALGQGPQFIFQYYEEEERQRGNFPDRFSGHQFPNYSSELNVNALLLGDSALYLCASSFADEQFFGPGTRLTVL.

The rearrangement joins TRBV12-3 or TRBV12-4 to TRBJ2-5; D might be TRBD1 (5 bases). There are 13 residues in the CDR3. Trimming cost V 6 bases and J 4 bases, with 12 bases left between them. CDR3 protein: CASRGAWGETQYF. In DNA, the CDR3 is TGTGCCAGCAGAGGGGCATGGGGAGAGACCCAGTACTTC.

The chain employs TRBV15 and TRBJ1-4; D is uncertain. Trimming removed 1 base at V and 5 bases at J, with 11 bases between. Germline-derived CDR1 and CDR2 are LNHNV and YYDKDF (reference sequence). The CDR3 spans 15 residues. CDR3 sequence: CATSRGGLRNEKLFF. The CDR3 coding sequence is TGTGCCACCAGCAGAGGTGGACTCCGCAATGAAAAACTGTTTTTT. Variable domain in full (rest from reference TRBV15 and TRBJ1-4): DAMVIQNPRYQVTQFGKPVTLSCSQTLNHNVMYWYQQKSSQAPKLLFHYYDKDFNNEADTPDNFQSRRPNTSFCFLDIRSPGLGDTAMYLCATSRGGLRNEKLFFGSGTQLSVL.

The chain uses TRBV15 and TRBJ2-7; 11 nucleotides match TRBD1. J lost 4 bases, V lost 5 bases, and 7 bases had no gene match. The germline V gene has CDR1 LNHNV and CDR2 YYDKDF (reference sequence). CDR3 length: 15 amino acids. The CDR3 loop is CATSFWTGGHYEQYF. The CDR3 nucleotides are TGTGCCACCAGCTTTTGGACAGGGGGCCATTACGAGCAGTACTTC.

The J gene is TRBJ1-1, the V gene TRBV7-9, with 7 bases identical to TRBD1. The CDR3 extends over 15 amino acids. V shed 5 bases, J shed 3 bases, and the junction held 9 bases outside the gene matches. The V gene's germline CDR1 is SEHNR and CDR2 FQNEAQ (reference sequence). DNA of the CDR3: TGTGCCAGCAGCAAACCAAGACAGGGACACACTGAAGCTTTCTTT. Translated, it gives CASSKPRQGHTEAFF.

This chain connects TRBV9 to TRBJ2-3; TRBD2 is a possible D gene (5 bases). The V and J ends lost 0 bases and 0 bases respectively, with 11 bases between them. Germline CDR1 reads SGDLS; CDR2 reads YYNGEE. This CDR3 has 16 residues. CDR3 DNA: TGTGCCAGCAGCGTAGGGGTGCGGGCTAGCACAGATACGCAGTATTTT. As protein: CASSVGVRASTDTQYF.

The chain combines TRBV11-1 with TRBJ2-1, with TRBD2 identical over 13 bases. This CDR3 comprises 15 residues. Germline V CDR1 and CDR2: SGHAT, FQDESV (reference sequence). J was trimmed by 10 bases and V by 3 bases; bases with no gene match: 6. CDR3 protein: CASSFTSGRAKEQFF. The CDR3 DNA sequence: TGTGCCAGCAGCTTCACTAGCGGGAGGGCGAAAGAGCAGTTCTTC.

The chain is built from TRBV10-3 and TRBJ2-1, with D perhaps TRBD2 (6 bases). The germline V and J ends were trimmed by 10 bases and 6 bases, with 19 bases remaining between them. Germline V gene data show CDR1 as ENHRY and CDR2 as SYGVKD. This CDR3 contains 14 residues. CDR3 nucleotides: TGTGCCAGCAACCGGGACTCTTTTTCCAATGAGCAGTTCTTC. Residues: CASNRDSFSNEQFF.

The CDR3 protein is CASSVGTAAGYEQYF. In DNA, the CDR3 is TGTGCCAGCAGCGTAGGGACCGCCGCGGGCTACGAGCAGTACTTC. This rearrangement joins TRBV9 to TRBJ2-7; possible D gene TRBD2, 5 bases. The CDR3 totals 15 residues. Per the germline V gene, CDR1 is SGDLS and CDR2 is YYNGEE. V lost 0 bases and J 3 bases, leaving 13 bases between the germline ends.

Comment on this clonotype: At one end, the junction sequence differs from germline, possibly due to a read error. CDR3 residues: CDSSVASGRATDTQYF. Here the CDR3 DNA reads TGTGACAGCAGTGTGGCTAGCGGGAGGGCTACAGATACGCAGTATTTT. This rearrangement joins TRBV6-4 to TRBJ2-3; 12 nucleotides line up with TRBD2. The CDR3 has 16 residues. Germline V lookup: CDR1 MRHNA, CDR2 SNTAGT.

This clonotype occurred many times. The V call is TRBV29-1, the J call TRBJ2-5; 7 bases agree with TRBD2. The CDR3 length is 10 residues. The junction had 0 bases not matched to a gene; V was cut back by 6 bases and J by 5 bases. CDR1 and CDR2 from the germline V gene are SQVTM and ANQGSEA. The CDR3 sequence: CSVGRETQYF. CDR3 sequence (DNA): TGCAGCGTCGGGAGGGAGACCCAGTACTTC.

In this sample, this clonotype turned up a few times. CDR3: CAIRVRVEETQYF. CDR3 sequence (DNA): TGTGCCATCAGGGTCAGGGTCGAAGAGACCCAGTACTTC. The chain joins TRBV10-3 to TRBJ2-5, with D possibly matching TRBD1 (5 bases). The CDR3 is 13 amino acids. V dropped 6 bases and J dropped 3 bases, with 11 bases sitting between them. Germline CDR1 and CDR2: ENHRY and SYGVKD.

The V gene is TRBV14, the J gene TRBJ2-1; 7 bases match TRBD2. With V trimmed by 1 base and J by 6 bases, 6 bases remained unmatched. The CDR3 runs to 15 residues. Germline values: CDR1 SGHDN, CDR2 FVKESK. The CDR3 bases are TGTGCCAGCAGCCAAGGACTAGCAATTTTCAATGAGCAGTTCTTC. Translating it yields CASSQGLAIFNEQFF.

This clonotype was counted between two and nine times. This chain's CDR3 is CASSPGQHNEKLFF. CDR3 sequence (DNA): TGTGCCAGCAGCCCGGGACAGCATAATGAAAAACTGTTTTTT. This chain links TRBV7-6 with TRBJ1-4, with 7 bases identical to TRBD1. This CDR3 is 14 amino acids long. Losses at the gene ends were 5 bases for V and 4 bases for J; bases not matched to a gene: 4. Germline V gives CDR1 SGHVS, CDR2 FNYEAQ.

The chain uses TRBV2 and TRBJ2-3, with D uncertain. CDR3 size: 11 residues. The V end lost 8 bases, the J end lost 2 bases, and 5 bases lay between the germline ends. Germline V gene sequence: CDR1 SNHLY, CDR2 FYNNEI. The CDR3 region is CASFYTDTQYF. The CDR3 DNA follows: TGTGCCAGCTTTTACACAGATACGCAGTATTTT.

The chain links TRBV25-1 to TRBJ1-2; D unclear. CDR3 length: 13 amino acids. Germline CDR1 is MGHDK and CDR2 is SYGVNS. The V end was cut by 5 bases, the J end by 3 bases, with 10 bases between. The DNA of the CDR3 is TGTGCCAGCAGTACTAACAGTCACTATGGCTACACCTTC. Translation: CASSTNSHYGYTF.

There are a few counts of this clonotype. J is TRBJ2-5 and V is TRBV12-3 or TRBV12-4; possibly TRBD1 or TRBD2 for D (5 bases each). The germline V and J ends were trimmed by 6 bases and 0 bases, with 14 bases remaining between them. The CDR3 is 15 amino acids. In nucleotides, the CDR3 is TGTGCCAGCAGACCCATAATGGGGGACCAAGAGACCCAGTACTTC. This gives the protein CASRPIMGDQETQYF.

This clonotype has at least ten counts. The chain couples TRBV20-1 to TRBJ2-7; D is undetermined. V gave up 0 bases and J gave up 3 bases, with 3 bases separating them. There are 11 residues in the CDR3. Germline V gene lookup returns CDR1 DFQATT and CDR2 SNEGSKA (reference sequence). The CDR3 loop reads CSARDDYEQYF. The CDR3 DNA is TGCAGTGCTAGAGATGACTACGAGCAGTACTTC.

In this sample, this clonotype turned up once. The rearrangement joins TRBV4-2 to TRBJ2-3; 8 bases match TRBD2. The CDR3 is made up of 18 amino acids. Per germline, CDR1 LGHNA and CDR2 YNFKEQ. The V segment lost 0 bases and the J segment 0 bases; nucleotides outside the gene matches: 8. The CDR3 is CASSQDGARGGSTDTQYF. The CDR3 region has the DNA TGTGCCAGCAGCCAAGATGGGGCCCGGGGGGGCAGCACAGATACGCAGTATTTT.

The chain joins TRBV27 to TRBJ1-1; D is unclear. The CDR3 has 17 residues. Between the trimmed V and J ends, which lost 2 bases and 0 bases, there was a span of 16 bases. Germline assignment: CDR1 MNHEY and CDR2 SMNVEV (reference sequence). CDR3 region: CASSLPGRIGMNTEAFF. The CDR3 bases are TGTGCCAGCAGTTTACCAGGAAGGATAGGGATGAACACTGAAGCTTTCTTT.

This rearrangement joins TRBV30 to TRBJ1-1, with a weak D call TRBD1 (6 bases). The ends were cut back, 5 bases at V and 6 bases at J, with 16 bases in the middle. In germline, CDR1 is GTSNPN, CDR2 SVGIG (reference sequence). The CDR3 totals 13 residues. The CDR3 nucleotides read TGTGCCTGGGCGATCCGGACAGACTCTGAAGCTTTCTTT. It translates to CAWAIRTDSEAFF.